These 31 T cell receptor beta chains were all obtained from the same sample, sequenced in a study of T cell responses to AZD1222 COVID-19 vaccine. The assay was immunoSEQ multiplex PCR, and TCRdb's table has in-frame clones only and misses some. The sample holds about 76,000 clones; more than 60% are singletons and the top ten take 27%. Source: peripheral blood, taken 28 days after the second dose of the MenACWY control vaccine. The receptors here all came from an adult who received the MenACWY meningococcal vaccine as a control.

Only one count was recorded for this clone. The chain recombines TRBV19 with TRBJ2-6; 7 nucleotides align to TRBD1. After removal of 5 bases from V and 1 base from J, the junction contained 8 bases not matched to a gene. Per germline, CDR1 LNHDA and CDR2 SQIVND (reference sequence). There are 17 residues in the CDR3. For the CDR3, the DNA is TGTGCCAGTAGTTCGAAGGGGGCGTTTTCTGGGGCCAACGTCCTGACTTTC. Translated: CASSSKGAFSGANVLTF.

This sequence joins TRBV11-2 and TRBJ2-1; perhaps TRBD2 as D (7 bases). Trimming stripped 4 bases from V and 4 bases from J, with 11 bases between. The CDR3 extends over 14 amino acids. Germline V CDR1 and CDR2: SGHAT, FQNNGV. This CDR3 is CASSSEGGYNEQFF. CDR3 in DNA: TGTGCCAGCAGCTCCGAGGGGGGGTACAATGAGCAGTTCTTC.

The chain couples TRBV29-1 to TRBJ1-1; tentative D call: TRBD1 (5 bases). The CDR3 contains 13 residues. Trimming removed 7 bases at V and 1 base at J, with 13 bases between. Germline CDR1 is SQVTM and CDR2 is ANQGSEA. The CDR3: CSAVGAENTEAFF. The DNA of the CDR3 is TGCAGCGCAGTTGGGGCAGAGAACACTGAAGCTTTCTTT.

The chain couples TRBV4-3 to TRBJ2-2, with D possibly being TRBD2 (7 bases). CDR3 length: 14 amino acids. V was cut by 5 bases and J by 7 bases, with 14 bases left in between. Germline CDR1 reads LGHNA; CDR2 reads YSLEER. The CDR3 here is CASSSFRGGGELFF. The CDR3 bases are TGCGCCAGCAGCTCTTTTAGGGGGGGCGGGGAGCTGTTTTTT.

This sequence joins TRBV28 and TRBJ1-5; unclear D gene. V was trimmed by 5 bases and J by 0 bases, leaving 20 bases between them. The CDR3 totals 18 residues. Germline CDR1 is MDHEN and CDR2 is SYDVKM. The CDR3 protein is CASSQAPLEFYSNQPQHF. DNA for the CDR3: TGTGCCAGCAGTCAAGCTCCCCTGGAATTCTATAGCAATCAGCCCCAGCATTTT.

This clone has only a few counts. The chain is built from TRBV6-1 and TRBJ2-7, with D perhaps matching TRBD2 (7 bases). This CDR3 has 15 amino acids. The germline CDR1 and CDR2 sequences are MNHNS and SASEGT. V was pared by 1 base and J by 6 bases, with 16 bases between. The CDR3 is CASSEEGGLGGEQYF. The CDR3 nucleotides read TGTGCCAGCAGTGAAGAGGGGGGGCTGGGAGGCGAGCAGTACTTC.

Only a few counts were recorded for this clone. The V call is TRBV19, the J call TRBJ2-1, with D perhaps TRBD2 (6 bases). Trimming removed 7 bases at V and 8 bases at J, with 15 bases between. This CDR3 is built from 13 residues. Germline V gene lookup returns CDR1 LNHDA and CDR2 SQIVND (reference sequence). The CDR3 nucleotides are TGTGCCAGTACCAACCTGGGGGGAGATGAGCAGTTCTTC. Protein: CASTNLGGDEQFF. Drawing the rest from reference TRBV19 and TRBJ2-1, the complete variable domain is DGGITQSPKYLFRKEGQNVTLSCEQNLNHDAMYWYRQDPGQGLRLIYYSQIVNDFQKGDIAEGYSVSREKKESFPLTVTSAQKNPTAFYLCASTNLGGDEQFFGPGTRLTVL.

The chain is built from TRBV7-2 and TRBJ1-5; D ambiguous. CDR1 is SGHTA and CDR2 is FQGNSA in the germline V gene. Trimming removed 1 base from V and 7 bases from J, with 11 bases in between. The CDR3 has 14 residues. As DNA, the CDR3 is TGTGCCAGCAGCTTAGGAGGTGGGCGACAGCCCCAGCATTTT. Its protein is CASSLGGGRQPQHF.

The rearrangement links TRBV7-2 to TRBJ2-1; the D gene is possibly TRBD2 (7 bases). V dropped 7 bases and J dropped 6 bases, with 19 bases sitting between them. The CDR3 spans 15 residues. Germline V CDR1 and CDR2: SGHTA, FQGNSA. CDR3 sequence: CASTLGGGIGNEQFF. The CDR3 region has the DNA TGTGCCAGCACCCTAGGGGGGGGTATAGGCAATGAGCAGTTCTTC. Filled out from reference TRBV7-2 and TRBJ2-1, the complete variable domain reads GAGVSQSPSNKVTEKGKDVELRCDPISGHTALYWYRQSLGQGLEFLIYFQGNSAPDKSGLPSDRFSAERTGGSVSTLTIQRTQQEDSAVYLCASTLGGGIGNEQFFGPGTRLTVL.

This clone has only a few counts. This sequence joins TRBV18 and TRBJ2-7; 12 bases line up with TRBD1. V shed 4 bases, J shed 5 bases, and the junction held 12 bases outside the gene matches. Germline assignment: CDR1 KGHSH and CDR2 LQKENI. The CDR3 contains 17 residues. CDR3: CASSRNTGTGGENEQYF. CDR3 nucleotides: TGTGCCAGCTCACGAAACACCGGGACAGGGGGCGAAAACGAGCAGTACTTC.

The chain's CDR3 is CAWSRDRYNEKLFF. CDR3 sequence (DNA): TGTGCCTGGAGCAGGGACAGGTATAATGAAAAACTGTTTTTT. V is TRBV30 and J is TRBJ1-4; 8 nucleotides align to TRBD1. Germline V gene data show CDR1 as GTSNPN and CDR2 as SVGIG (reference sequence). V was pared by 3 bases and J by 4 bases, with 4 bases of the junction left unmatched. The CDR3 sequence is 14 residues long.

The rearrangement joins TRBV5-1 to TRBJ2-3; D is undetermined. This CDR3 region has 13 residues. V was pared by 4 bases and J by 5 bases, with 11 bases between. Germline values: CDR1 SGHRS, CDR2 YFSETQ. DNA for the CDR3: TGCGCCAGCAGCGGAGCGCGCGGAGATACGCAGTATTTT. This encodes CASSGARGDTQYF.

The genes are TRBV5-1 and TRBJ1-2, with TRBD1 matching 11 bases. Per the germline V gene, CDR1 is SGHRS and CDR2 is YFSETQ. V gave up 4 bases and J gave up 4 bases; unmatched junction bases: 9. The CDR3 sequence is 16 residues long. The chain's CDR3 is CASSPDTGTGGYGYTF. The CDR3 coding sequence is TGCGCCAGCAGCCCGGATACCGGGACAGGGGGCTATGGCTACACCTTC. Drawing the rest from reference TRBV5-1 and TRBJ1-2, the complete variable domain is KAGVTQTPRYLIKTRGQQVTLSCSPISGHRSVSWYQQTPGQGLQFLFEYFSETQRNKGNFPGRFSGRQFSNSRSEMNVSTLELGDSALYLCASSPDTGTGGYGYTFGSGTRLTVV.

The gene calls are TRBV5-4 and TRBJ1-1; no definite D call. In germline, CDR1 is SGHNT, CDR2 YYREEE (reference sequence). The CDR3 contains 13 residues. Trimming stripped 2 bases from V and 5 bases from J, with 10 bases between. CDR3 nucleotide sequence: TGTGCCAGCAGCTTTGTGGGAAGGACTGAAGCTTTCTTT. The encoded protein is CASSFVGRTEAFF.

The chain links TRBV12-3 or TRBV12-4 to TRBJ1-5, with D possibly TRBD1 on 5 matching bases. CDR3 size: 13 residues. Between the trimmed V and J ends, which lost 6 bases and 4 bases, there was a span of 10 bases. CDR3 region: CASRAAGNQPQHF. The CDR3 bases are TGTGCCAGCAGGGCAGCAGGGAATCAGCCCCAGCATTTT.

The CDR3 here is CAFSGFNYGYTF. The CDR3 DNA follows: TGTGCCTTCTCGGGATTCAACTATGGCTACACCTTC. This sequence joins TRBV30 and TRBJ1-2; D is unclear. V lost 7 bases, J lost 2 bases, and 11 bases lay in between. The CDR3 runs to 12 residues. CDR1 GTSNPN and CDR2 SVGIG come from the germline V gene (reference sequence).

The chain employs TRBV7-9 and TRBJ1-6; D may be TRBD1 (5 bases). The CDR3 contains 14 residues. Germline assignment: CDR1 SEHNR and CDR2 FQNEAQ (reference sequence). V was cut by 1 base and J by 13 bases, with 14 bases left in between. CDR3 sequence: CASSLGQSTSPLHF. DNA for the CDR3: TGTGCCAGCAGCTTAGGACAGAGCACGTCTCCCCTCCACTTT. Combining the CDR3 with reference TRBV7-9 and TRBJ1-6 gives the whole variable domain DTGVSQNPRHKITKRGQNVTFRCDPISEHNRLYWYRQTLGQGPEFLTYFQNEAQLEKSRLLSDRFSAERPKGSFSTLEIQRTEQGDSAMYLCASSLGQSTSPLHFGNGTRLTVT.

The rearrangement links TRBV27 to TRBJ1-1, with D hard to call. The V end lost 5 bases, the J end lost 1 base, and 8 bases lay between the germline ends. This CDR3 region has 13 residues. Germline CDR1 MNHEY, CDR2 SMNVEV (reference sequence). This chain's CDR3 is CASSVGSNTEAFF. CDR3 sequence (DNA): TGTGCCAGCAGTGTAGGGTCGAACACTGAAGCTTTCTTT.

The genes are TRBV19 and TRBJ1-3; TRBD1 agrees at 8 bases. This CDR3 region has 14 residues. V was clipped by 7 bases and J by 4 bases; unmatched bases: 6. Germline V lookup: CDR1 LNHDA, CDR2 SQIVND (reference sequence). This chain's CDR3 is CASTSWTGGNTIYF. The DNA of the CDR3 is TGTGCCAGTACAAGTTGGACAGGGGGAAACACCATATATTTT.

This clone was observed at least ten times. The chain couples TRBV30 to TRBJ1-4; D gene uncertain. V lost 2 bases and J 4 bases, leaving 8 bases between the germline ends. The CDR3 runs 13 residues. Germline V lookup: CDR1 GTSNPN, CDR2 SVGIG (reference sequence). The CDR3 DNA is TGTGCCTGGAGTAGAGGCGGTAATGAAAAACTGTTTTTT. This codes for CAWSRGGNEKLFF.

In its sample, this clone was seen a few times. The chain recombines TRBV2 with TRBJ2-6; possibly TRBD1 or TRBD2 for D (5 bases each). This CDR3 has 14 residues. Trimming cost V 9 bases and J 2 bases, with 11 bases left between them. Germline V gene data show CDR1 as SNHLY and CDR2 as FYNNEI. The CDR3 loop reads CASLRDPGANVLTF. CDR3 nucleotide sequence: TGTGCCAGTTTGAGGGACCCTGGGGCCAACGTCCTGACTTTC.

The CDR3 bases are TGTGCCAGCAGCCAGGGCAGGGAAAATTCACCCCTCCACTTT. It encodes CASSQGRENSPLHF. The chain couples TRBV14 to TRBJ1-6; TRBD1 is a possible D gene (5 bases). The CDR3 extends over 14 amino acids. With 3 bases removed from V and 7 bases from J, the gap between germline ends came to 10 bases. Looked up from germline, CDR1 is SGHDN and CDR2 is FVKESK.

This chain uses TRBV2 with TRBJ2-1; the D gene could be TRBD1 or TRBD2 (5 bases each). Germline V gives CDR1 SNHLY, CDR2 FYNNEI. V lost 6 bases to trimming and J lost 8 bases, with 17 bases between them. The CDR3 is 14 residues long. The CDR3, as DNA: TGTGCCAGCAGCGGGGACGGAGCGCCGGATGAGCAGTTCTTC. It encodes CASSGDGAPDEQFF. Drawing the rest from reference TRBV2 and TRBJ2-1, the complete variable domain is EPEVTQTPSHQVTQMGQEVILRCVPISNHLYFYWYRQILGQKVEFLVSFYNNEISEKSEIFDDQFSVERPDGSNFTLKIRSTKLEDSAMYFCASSGDGAPDEQFFGPGTRLTVL.

The gene calls are TRBV6-4 and TRBJ1-2; TRBD1 agrees at 10 bases. V lost 5 bases and J lost 3; bases outside the gene matches: 6. This CDR3 has 15 amino acids. Germline CDR1 reads MRHNA; CDR2 reads SNTAGT. DNA for the CDR3: TGTGCCAGCAGTTCTCCCGGACAGGGGGACTATGGCTACACCTTC. It specifies CASSSPGQGDYGYTF.

In this sample, this clone turned up a few times. This chain connects TRBV7-2 to TRBJ1-1, with D unclear. There are 13 residues in the CDR3. Trimming stripped 2 bases from V and 5 bases from J, with 9 bases between. The germline gives CDR1 SGHTA, CDR2 FQGNSA. In DNA, the CDR3 is TGTGCCAGCAGCTTAACCGAAGGAACTGAAGCTTTCTTT. Its protein product is CASSLTEGTEAFF. The full variable domain, its missing parts supplied by reference TRBV7-2 and TRBJ1-1, is GAGVSQSPSNKVTEKGKDVELRCDPISGHTALYWYRQSLGQGLEFLIYFQGNSAPDKSGLPSDRFSAERTGGSVSTLTIQRTQQEDSAVYLCASSLTEGTEAFFGQGTRLTVV.

The V call is TRBV7-2, the J call TRBJ1-2; TRBD1 matches at 11 bases. Trimming cost V 5 bases and J 7 bases; bases outside gene matches: 6. In germline, CDR1 is SGHTA, CDR2 FQGNSA. This CDR3 spans 14 amino acids. The CDR3 region is CASSPRTGGIGYTF. The DNA of the CDR3 is TGTGCCAGCAGCCCCCGGACAGGGGGCATTGGCTACACCTTC.

This sequence joins TRBV28 and TRBJ2-7; D gene unclear. V was cut by 4 bases and J by 4 bases, with 11 bases left in between. The length of the CDR3 is 13 residues. The V gene's germline CDR1 is MDHEN and CDR2 SYDVKM. The CDR3 protein is CASSWTEPYEQYF. The CDR3 nucleotides read TGTGCCAGCAGTTGGACCGAGCCGTACGAGCAGTACTTC.

The rearrangement links TRBV30 to TRBJ2-3; D unresolved. The V end lost 2 bases, the J end lost 3 bases, and 3 bases lay between the germline ends. The CDR3 has 11 residues. Per the germline V gene, CDR1 is GTSNPN and CDR2 is SVGIG (reference sequence). The CDR3: CAWSLTDTQYF. The CDR3 coding sequence is TGTGCCTGGAGTTTAACAGATACGCAGTATTTT.

The chain couples TRBV19 to TRBJ1-5, with 8 bases fitting TRBD1. The V gene's germline CDR1 is LNHDA and CDR2 SQIVND (reference sequence). V lost 7 bases and J lost 3; bases outside the gene matches: 8. The CDR3 has 15 residues. The CDR3 DNA follows: TGTGCCAGTAATACCCACAGGGGGGCCAATCAGCCCCAGCATTTT. Its translation: CASNTHRGANQPQHF.

The chain employs TRBV18 and TRBJ1-5; D remains ambiguous. The CDR3 loop spans 14 amino acids. V was trimmed by 2 bases and J by 3 bases, leaving 8 bases between them. Germline loops: CDR1 KGHSH, CDR2 LQKENI. The CDR3, as DNA: TGTGCCAGCTCACCAAGCCAGATCAATCAGCCCCAGCATTTT. Translation: CASSPSQINQPQHF.

The rearrangement joins TRBV7-8 to TRBJ2-7; 8 positions match TRBD2. The CDR3 covers 13 residues. The junction had 6 bases not matched to a gene; V was cut back by 5 bases and J by 6 bases. CDR1 and CDR2 from the germline V gene are SGHVS and FQNEAQ. CDR3 sequence: CASSRSGSGEQYF. CDR3 nucleotide sequence: TGTGCCAGCAGCCGAAGCGGGAGTGGCGAGCAGTACTTC.